This T cell receptor (beta chain) was retrieved from a study of T cells in Graves' hyperthyroidism and ophthalmopathy. General study points: With a median lead of about six months before onset, the model predicted ophthalmopathy. Among thyroid clonotypes expanded above 0.001, most also appeared in blood.

This clonotype was counted between two and nine times. Its target is unknown. The CDR3 consists of 16 residues. Trimming pared 6 bases from V and 3 bases from J, leaving 21 bases between. Germline CDR1 and CDR2: MGHRA and YSYEKL. Exclusion followed for patients with uncontrolled infection, other autoimmune disease, pregnancy or lactation. First hyperthyroidism diagnosis is when the blood sample was obtained, before any ophthalmopathy symptoms. Amplified TCR beta CDR3 regions derived from RNA transcripts. With the HTBI primer set, the TCR CDR3 went through a first round of RT-PCR. Each CDR3 protein gets one entry after TCRdb re-called the multiplex PCR reads with MiXCR. The sample contains under 350,000 distinct CDR3 sequences, 10% to 15% of which appear only once.

The sequenced sample consisted of blood. This TCR was recovered from a woman between 25 and 40 years old with Graves' hyperthyroidism that later progressed to Graves' ophthalmopathy. This rearrangement joins TRBV4-1 to TRBJ2-7, with D uncertain. The CDR3 sequence: CASRQSPETFYYEQYF. The CDR3 nucleotides read TGCGCCAGCAGGCAATCCCCAGAAACGTTTTACTACGAGCAGTACTTC.